A selection of T cell receptor beta chains follows, all from one sample in a study of blood T cell repertoires in COVID-19. Produced via immunoSEQ multiplex PCR; TCRdb's table is partial and in-frame only. The sample includes about 43,000 clones, roughly 80% of them seen just once. Sample: peripheral blood. These receptors all stem from an older woman with acute or convalescent COVID-19. Both conserved end residues are part of each CDR3. The D gene is left open where the match is weak. A clone size is listed for some rows: how often the clone was seen (once, few, many), or a class if it is expanded.

NA	TRBJ1-2	TRBV10-3	TRBD1	CATSPLTGQGDGYTF	TGTGCCACCTCCCCCTTGACAGGCCAGGGGGATGGCTACACCTTC
NA	TRBJ1-2	TRBV5-6	NA	CASSLYAEGIYGYTF	TGTGCCAGCAGCTTGTACGCGGAGGGGATTTATGGCTACACCTTC
NA	TRBJ1-5	TRBV7-8	NA	CASSLGLGGQPQHF	TGTGCCAGCAGCTTAGGTTTAGGGGGACAGCCCCAGCATTTT
NA	TRBJ2-2	TRBV7-2	NA	CASSPPGSNTGELFF	TGTGCCAGCAGCCCCCCGGGGTCGAACACCGGGGAGCTGTTTTTT
once	TRBJ2-7	TRBV7-9	NA	CASRPYSGTSYEQYF	TGTGCCAGCAGACCCTATTCCGGGACAAGCTACGAGCAGTACTTC
NA	TRBJ2-1	TRBV30	TRBD1	CAWSTGLMDYNEQFF	TGTGCCTGGTCGACAGGGCTTATGGATTACAATGAGCAGTTCTTC
NA	TRBJ1-4	TRBV18	TRBD1	CASSPGASGGSNEKLFF	TGTGCCAGCTCACCCGGAGCCTCAGGGGGCTCTAATGAAAAACTGTTTTTT
NA	TRBJ1-2	TRBV19	NA	CASNIDSDYGYTF	TGTGCCAGCAACATAGACAGTGACTATGGCTACACCTTC
NA	TRBJ1-4	TRBV5-1	NA	CASSSWAGEKLFF	TGCGCCAGCAGCTCATGGGCAGGGGAAAAACTGTTTTTT
NA	TRBJ1-1	TRBV12-3/TRBV12-4	NA	CASSYARGEAFF	TGTGCCAGCAGTTACGCCAGGGGTGAAGCTTTCTTT
NA	TRBJ2-7	TRBV6-2/TRBV6-3	TRBD1	CASSQGTGRRSYEQYF	TGTGCCAGCAGCCAAGGGACAGGGCGGAGATCCTACGAGCAGTACTTC
NA	TRBJ2-5	TRBV11-2	NA	CASSLAGGRETQYF	TGTGCCAGCAGCTTAGCGGGGGGCCGAGAGACCCAGTACTTC
once	TRBJ1-1	TRBV5-8	NA	CASSLFRSLNTEAFF	TGTGCCAGCAGCCTCTTCAGATCTTTGAACACTGAAGCTTTCTTT
NA	TRBJ1-2	TRBV5-4	TRBD1	CASSEPTGSYTF	TGTGCCAGCAGCGAACCGACAGGGAGCTACACCTTC
NA	TRBJ1-1	TRBV4-2	TRBD1	CASSHGQGSETEAFF	TGTGCCAGCAGCCACGGACAGGGGTCGGAAACTGAAGCTTTCTTT
NA	TRBJ2-3	TRBV30	NA	CAWSAQRADTQYF	TGTGCCTGGAGTGCTCAGCGCGCAGATACGCAGTATTTT
NA	TRBJ1-3	TRBV30	TRBD1	CAWSETGAGNTIYF	TGTGCCTGGAGTGAAACAGGGGCTGGAAACACCATATATTTT
few	TRBJ1-2	TRBV4-1	TRBD1	CASSQTGGQAYGYTF	TGCGCCAGCAGCCAAACAGGGGGACAGGCCTATGGCTACACCTTC
NA	TRBJ1-1	TRBV5-1	NA	CASLESANTEAFF	TGCGCCAGTCTAGAATCAGCGAACACTGAAGCTTTCTTT
NA	TRBJ1-2	TRBV9	NA	CASSAPAEGNYGYTF	TGTGCCAGCAGCGCCCCCGCAGAGGGTAACTATGGCTACACCTTC
NA	TRBJ2-7	TRBV7-3	NA	CASSLGGALTYEQYF	TGTGCCAGCAGCTTAGGCGGTGCCCTTACTTACGAGCAGTACTTC
NA	TRBJ2-1	TRBV5-1	NA	CASSLRDSAMNEQFF	TGCGCCAGCAGCCTTCGGGACTCAGCGATGAATGAGCAGTTCTTC
NA	TRBJ1-2	TRBV7-2	NA	CASSLDPASGYGYTF	TGTGCCAGCAGCTTAGACCCGGCGAGCGGCTATGGCTACACCTTC
NA	TRBJ2-7	TRBV6-5	NA	CASRSPVAYEQYF	TGTGCCAGCAGATCCCCGGTCGCCTACGAGCAGTACTTC
NA	TRBJ1-6	TRBV4-1	NA	CASSQDDSSGNSPLHF	TGCGCCAGCAGCCAAGATGACTCGAGCGGTAATTCACCCCTCCACTTT
NA	TRBJ2-1	TRBV11-3	TRBD1	CASSLGGQGALKEQFF	TGTGCCAGCAGCTTAGGGGGACAGGGGGCCTTGAAAGAGCAGTTCTTC
once	TRBJ2-7	TRBV6-7	NA	CASSLLRGGLNEQYF	TGTGCCAGCAGCCTCCTGAGGGGGGGCCTGAACGAGCAGTACTTC
once	TRBJ2-7	TRBV5-6	NA	CASSLEAGDTYEQYF	TGTGCCAGCAGCTTGGAGGCAGGGGACACCTACGAGCAGTACTTC
NA	TRBJ2-7	TRBV7-3	NA	CASSEDTSYEQYF	TGTGCCAGCAGCGAGGACACCTCCTACGAGCAGTACTTC
NA	TRBJ2-3	TRBV7-9	TRBD2	CASSLLAGGTDTQYF	TGTGCCAGCAGCTTACTAGCGGGGGGCACAGATACGCAGTATTTT
few	TRBJ1-5	TRBV19	TRBD1	CASSIGGGARQPQHF	TGTGCCAGTAGTATAGGAGGGGGCGCGAGACAGCCCCAGCATTTT
NA	TRBJ2-5	TRBV5-1	TRBD1	CASSKDRDQETQYF	TGCGCCAGCAGCAAAGACAGGGATCAAGAGACCCAGTACTTC
NA	TRBJ2-7	TRBV5-1	NA	CASSPYSNEQYF	TGCGCCAGCAGCCCCTACTCGAACGAGCAGTACTTC
once	TRBJ2-3	TRBV5-1	TRBD2	CASSLAPSGGSDTQYF	TGCGCCAGCAGCTTGGCTCCTAGCGGGGGGTCGGATACGCAGTATTTT
NA	TRBJ2-1	TRBV2	TRBD2	CASRATSGGVNEQFF	TGTGCCAGCAGGGCAACTAGCGGGGGGGTTAATGAGCAGTTCTTC
NA	TRBJ1-2	TRBV27	TRBD1	CASSPGQAPNYGYTF	TGTGCCAGCAGCCCTGGACAGGCACCCAACTATGGCTACACCTTC
NA	TRBJ1-2	TRBV28	NA	CASSSQSRRYGYTF	TGTGCCAGCAGTTCTCAATCCCGGCGGTATGGCTACACCTTC
NA	TRBJ1-2	TRBV19	NA	CASSVRTANYGYTF	TGTGCCAGTAGTGTTCGGACAGCAAACTATGGCTACACCTTC